The 29 T cell receptor beta chains reported below all come from one sample, sequenced in a study of blood T cell repertoires in COVID-19. Using immunoSEQ multiplex PCR, the repertoire was profiled, and TCRdb retains in-frame clones only, with some absent. The data hold some 180,000 clones, with roughly 80% observed a single time. The sample comprised peripheral blood. These receptors all stem from an older woman with COVID-19, enrolled during active disease.

This chain uses TRBV6-5 with TRBJ1-5; tentatively, D is TRBD1 (6 bases). In germline, CDR1 is MNHEY, CDR2 SVGAGI. CDR3 length equals 14 residues. Between the trimmed V and J ends, which lost 4 bases and 4 bases, there was a span of 11 bases. CDR3 protein: CASSSWGLNQPQHF. The CDR3 nucleotides are TGTGCCAGCAGTTCATGGGGGCTAAATCAGCCCCAGCATTTT.

The CDR3 protein is CASSSGRAMNTEAFF. CDR3 DNA sequence: TGTGCCAGCAGCTCGGGGAGGGCCATGAACACTGAAGCTTTCTTT. V and J are TRBV5-5 and TRBJ1-1, with D unresolved. The CDR3 is 15 amino acids. V was pared by 3 bases and J by 0 bases, with 12 bases between. Germline V gives CDR1 SGHKS, CDR2 YYEKEE (reference sequence).

The chain couples TRBV7-2 to TRBJ1-3; no clear D gene. V shed 1 base and J shed 0 bases, with 13 bases lying between them. Germline CDR1 and CDR2: SGHTA and FQGNSA. The CDR3 sequence is 17 residues long. DNA for the CDR3: TGTGCCAGCAGCTTAGTCGGTGGGCAGCTCTCTGGAAACACCATATATTTT. This translates into CASSLVGGQLSGNTIYF.

This clone has more than one count but fewer than ten. V is TRBV11-3 and J is TRBJ1-1; a possible D gene is TRBD1 (6 bases). CDR3 length: 13 amino acids. V was trimmed by 2 bases and J by 4 bases, leaving 8 bases between them. The germline gives CDR1 SGHNT, CDR2 YENEEA. CDR3 loop: CASSLKGGTEAFF. DNA of the CDR3: TGTGCCAGCAGCTTAAAAGGGGGCACTGAAGCTTTCTTT.

The genes are TRBV28 and TRBJ2-7; 8 nucleotides agree with TRBD1. The V and J ends lost 10 bases and 0 bases, in that order; junction bases with no gene match: 8. Germline lookup yields CDR1 MDHEN and CDR2 SYDVKM. The CDR3 is made up of 14 amino acids. The CDR3 spells CATRQGISSYEQYF. CDR3 coding DNA: TGTGCCACCCGACAGGGGATTAGCTCCTACGAGCAGTACTTC.

This clone was observed once. The chain uses TRBV5-6 and TRBJ1-2; D not certain. Germline V lookup: CDR1 SGHDT, CDR2 YYEEEE. This CDR3 contains 13 residues. V lost 4 bases to trimming and J lost 3 bases, with 10 bases between them. CDR3 DNA sequence: TGTGCCAGCAGCCCTGGCCGGGACTATGGCTACACCTTC. It encodes CASSPGRDYGYTF.

V is TRBV20-1 and J is TRBJ2-7; D gene ambiguous. Germline V gives CDR1 DFQATT, CDR2 SNEGSKA (reference sequence). This CDR3 comprises 13 residues. Trimming left V 3 bases short and J 3 bases short, with 12 bases between. In nucleotides, the CDR3 is TGCAGTGCTAGTCGGCCCCCGGGCTACGAGCAGTACTTC. Amino acid sequence: CSASRPPGYEQYF.

This chain joins TRBV10-3 and TRBJ1-6; 10 nucleotides match TRBD1. The V segment lost 6 bases and the J segment 4 bases; nucleotides outside the gene matches: 6. This CDR3 is built from 16 residues. CDR1 is ENHRY, CDR2 SYGVKD, per germline. The CDR3 here is CAIREDRGTYNSPLHF. CDR3 nucleotide sequence: TGTGCCATCAGGGAGGACAGGGGGACGTATAATTCACCCCTCCACTTT.

V usage is TRBV20-1 and J usage is TRBJ2-7; 8 bases map to TRBD1. The CDR3 contains 12 residues. The V segment lost 3 bases and the J segment 3 bases; nucleotides outside the gene matches: 1. Germline-derived CDR1 and CDR2 are DFQATT and SNEGSKA (reference sequence). The CDR3 protein is CSASGTGYEQYF. CDR3 nucleotides: TGCAGTGCTAGTGGGACAGGCTACGAGCAGTACTTC.

V and J are TRBV29-1 and TRBJ1-4; weak D call: TRBD1 (5 bases). Trimming took 4 bases from V and 5 from J, leaving 11 bases between them. This CDR3 contains 13 residues. Germline lookup yields CDR1 SQVTM and CDR2 ANQGSEA. CDR3 sequence (DNA): TGCAGCGTTGTCGACAGAGACAATGAAAAACTGTTTTTT. It encodes CSVVDRDNEKLFF.

CDR3 loop: CASSLAVRLAGVGTYNEQFF. The CDR3 nucleotides are TGTGCCAGCAGCTTAGCGGTTCGGCTAGCGGGAGTGGGTACCTACAATGAGCAGTTCTTC. This chain joins TRBV7-2 and TRBJ2-1; TRBD2 matches at 10 bases. This CDR3 is built from 20 residues. Germline values: CDR1 SGHTA, CDR2 FQGNSA. V dropped 0 bases and J dropped 2; count of bases not matched to a gene: 13.

The CDR3 spells CASSYSRGVGNTIYF. The DNA for the CDR3 is TGTGCCAGCAGTTACTCCCGGGGTGTCGGAAACACCATATATTTT. The chain is built from TRBV6-6 and TRBJ1-3, with D uncertain. The CDR3 consists of 15 residues. The germline V and J ends were trimmed by 0 bases and 4 bases, with 10 bases remaining between them. Germline CDR1 MNHNY, CDR2 SVGAGI (reference sequence).

The CDR3 DNA is TGTGCCACCAGCCGTTTCGATTCACCCCTCCACTTT. The encoded protein is CATSRFDSPLHF. The chain couples TRBV15 to TRBJ1-6; D not certain. Germline-derived CDR1 and CDR2 are LNHNV and YYDKDF (reference sequence). CDR3 size: 12 residues. V lost 5 bases and J lost 8, with 7 bases in between.

The rearrangement joins TRBV7-3 to TRBJ1-2; 10 positions agree with TRBD1. The length of the CDR3 is 13 residues. Germline-derived CDR1 and CDR2 are SGHTA and FQGTGA. With V trimmed by 9 bases and J by 7 bases, 8 bases remained unmatched. CDR3 coding DNA: TGTGCCAGTCGACAGGGGGCGAACGGTGGCTACACCTTC. Encoded protein: CASRQGANGGYTF.

The chain couples TRBV6-5 to TRBJ2-1; maybe TRBD2 (5 bases). Between the trimmed V and J ends, which lost 6 bases and 5 bases, there was a span of 17 bases. CDR3 length: 15 amino acids. Germline CDR1 reads MNHEY; CDR2 reads SVGAGI. For the CDR3, the DNA is TGTGCCAGCAGGAGGGAAGTCTTAGGGCACAATGAGCAGTTCTTC. This gives the protein CASRREVLGHNEQFF.

The table lists this clone with a few counts. The chain carries TRBV6-5 and TRBJ1-1; the match to TRBD1 covers 8 bases. J was trimmed by 0 bases and V by 8 bases; bases with no gene match: 8. Germline V gives CDR1 MNHEY, CDR2 SVGAGI. This CDR3 has 15 residues. DNA for the CDR3: TGTGCCAGCCCCGCACAGGGGGATTTGAACACTGAAGCTTTCTTT. Encoded protein: CASPAQGDLNTEAFF.

In this sample, this clone turned up a few times. The rearrangement joins TRBV4-2 to TRBJ2-1; tentative D call: TRBD2 (6 bases). V was pared by 1 base and J by 7 bases, with 20 bases between. Germline V gene sequence: CDR1 LGHNA, CDR2 YNFKEQ. CDR3 length: 17 residues. CDR3 nucleotides: TGTGCCAGCAGCCAAGGAACTCGACTAGAGGAATATAATGAGCAGTTCTTC. Protein sequence: CASSQGTRLEEYNEQFF.

This chain links TRBV5-6 with TRBJ1-5; 7 nucleotides align to TRBD1. Germline V CDR1 and CDR2: SGHDT, YYEEEE. The CDR3 contains 16 residues. The junction had 6 bases not matched to a gene; V was cut back by 3 bases and J by 0 bases. The CDR3 sequence is CASSYTGTASNQPQHF. The CDR3 coding sequence is TGTGCCAGCAGCTACACCGGGACAGCTAGCAATCAGCCCCAGCATTTT.

The count of this clone is one. This chain connects TRBV28 to TRBJ2-1; TRBD1 matches 7 bases. This CDR3 has 15 residues. The germline V gene has CDR1 MDHEN and CDR2 SYDVKM. The junction had 7 bases not matched to a gene; V was cut back by 3 bases and J by 5 bases. CDR3: CASSFPGQTNNEQFF. For the CDR3, the DNA is TGTGCCAGCAGTTTCCCGGGACAGACTAACAATGAGCAGTTCTTC.

V is TRBV5-4 and J is TRBJ2-3; D possibly corresponds to TRBD1 (8 bases). V dropped 3 bases and J dropped 8 bases, with 13 bases sitting between them. There are 13 residues in the CDR3. Germline values: CDR1 SGHNT, CDR2 YYREEE (reference sequence). This CDR3 is CASSSNRGGTQYF. The CDR3 region has the DNA TGTGCCAGCAGCTCAAACAGGGGGGGTACGCAGTATTTT.

V usage is TRBV10-3 and J usage is TRBJ2-3, with 9 bases fitting TRBD2. The J segment lost 4 bases and the V segment lost 0 bases, leaving 5 bases of the junction unmatched. The germline V gene encodes CDR1 ENHRY and CDR2 SYGVKD. CDR3 length: 16 residues. CDR3 in DNA: TGTGCCATCAGTGAGTCTCGGCTAGCGGGACCAGATACGCAGTATTTT. It is translated as CAISESRLAGPDTQYF.

The V and J genes are TRBV7-6 and TRBJ1-4; unclear D gene. The germline V gene encodes CDR1 SGHVS and CDR2 FNYEAQ. Trimming removed 2 bases from V and 7 bases from J, with 20 bases in between. The CDR3 extends over 17 amino acids. Here the CDR3 reads CASSLSAGYQRGEKLFF. Written as DNA, the CDR3 is TGTGCCAGCAGCTTATCGGCAGGTTATCAGCGGGGTGAAAAACTGTTTTTT.

As concerns this clone: The germline gene is not matched at one end of the junction; a read error may be the cause. V and J are TRBV6-5 and TRBJ2-7; TRBD2 matches at 10 bases. The CDR3 consists of 13 residues. Looked up from germline, CDR1 is MNHEY and CDR2 is SVGAGI. The CDR3 nucleotides are TGTGCCAGCAGTAGCCTAGCGGGAGTGAGCTGGGACTTC. Protein product: CASSSLAGVSWDF.

The chain uses TRBV6-6 and TRBJ2-2, with 8 bases matching TRBD1. There are 16 residues in the CDR3. The germline CDR1 and CDR2 sequences are MNHNY and SVGAGI (reference sequence). Trimming cost V 2 bases and J 5 bases; bases outside gene matches: 7. The CDR3 nucleotides read TGTGCCAGCAGTTACACGGGCAGGGGGCAAACCGGGGAGCTGTTTTTT. It is translated as CASSYTGRGQTGELFF.

This sequence joins TRBV5-5 and TRBJ1-1; tentatively, D is TRBD1 (6 bases). Germline assignment: CDR1 SGHKS and CDR2 YYEKEE (reference sequence). The CDR3 spans 16 residues. V lost 4 bases, J lost 1 base, and 17 bases lay in between. This CDR3 is CASSLSWIGGNTEAFF. In DNA, the CDR3 is TGTGCCAGCAGCCTAAGTTGGATAGGGGGGAACACTGAAGCTTTCTTT.

DNA of the CDR3: TGTGCCAGCAGCAGAGGACAGGGGAACACTGAAGCTTTCTTT. Its protein product is CASSRGQGNTEAFF. The chain carries TRBV7-9 and TRBJ1-1, with 8 bases aligning to TRBD1. Germline V gene sequence: CDR1 SEHNR, CDR2 FQNEAQ (reference sequence). The length of the CDR3 is 14 residues. The junction had 3 bases not matched to a gene; V was cut back by 5 bases and J by 1 base.

The chain couples TRBV10-1 to TRBJ2-7; 8 nucleotides align to TRBD1. After removal of 7 bases from V and 0 bases from J, the junction contained 8 bases not matched to a gene. From germline, CDR1 is WNHNN and CDR2 SYGVQD (reference sequence). This CDR3 contains 15 residues. The CDR3 region is CASMGDRIPSYEQYV. The CDR3 DNA reads TGCGCCAGCATGGGGGACAGGATCCCCTCCTACGAGCAGTACGTC.

The DNA of the CDR3 is TGTGCCAGCAGCTTAGCGCACTCTTATAGCTCCTACGAGCAGTACTTC. Translated: CASSLAHSYSSYEQYF. This chain joins TRBV7-8 and TRBJ2-7; D is unclear. The CDR3 is made up of 16 amino acids. Trimming took 0 bases from V and 0 from J, leaving 12 bases between them. Germline V gives CDR1 SGHVS, CDR2 FQNEAQ.

The V gene is TRBV19, the J gene TRBJ2-1, with TRBD2 matching over 8 bases. The germline gives CDR1 LNHDA, CDR2 SQIVND (reference sequence). CDR3 length equals 12 residues. Losses at the gene ends were 9 bases for V and 6 bases for J; bases not matched to a gene: 4. The CDR3: CASGGAINEQFF. In DNA, the CDR3 is TGTGCCAGCGGGGGGGCCATCAATGAGCAGTTCTTC.